These 4 T cell receptor beta chains share one sample of origin, sequenced in a study of TIL therapy for anti-PD-1-resistant metastatic lung cancer. Time point: pre-treatment sample, taken before nivolumab and TIL therapy. Tumor tissue came from excised metastases, mostly pleural nodules or supraclavicular lymph nodes. The libraries were made with immunoSEQ v3. TCRdb keeps only in-frame clones here, not all; method: immunoSEQ multiplex PCR. Of about 6,400 clones in the sample, around three fifths were seen once. The starting material was tumor tissue, obtained at baseline. These receptors were collected from a person aged 25 to 80 with non-small cell lung cancer.

This clone was found a few times. The chain links TRBV5-4 to TRBJ1-3; 7 nucleotides align to TRBD1. Unmatched junction bases numbered 4, after V lost 4 bases and J lost 0 bases. The CDR3 contains 15 residues. Germline V gives CDR1 SGHNT, CDR2 YYREEE (reference sequence). The CDR3 is CASSVQGSSGNTIYF. CDR3 bases: TGTGCCAGCAGCGTACAGGGGAGCTCTGGAAACACCATATATTTT. Full variable domain (rest looked up from reference TRBV5-4 and TRBJ1-3): ETGVTQSPTHLIKTRGQQVTLRCSSQSGHNTVSWYQQALGQGPQFIFQYYREEENGRGNFPPRFSGLQFPNYSSELNVNALELDDSALYLCASSVQGSSGNTIYFGEGSWLTVV.

This rearrangement joins TRBV7-2 to TRBJ2-3; TRBD2 matches at 10 bases. Germline V CDR1 and CDR2: SGHTA, FQGNSA. The CDR3 contains 15 residues. V lost 5 bases to trimming and J lost 7 bases; unmatched junction nucleotides: 9. The CDR3 DNA reads as TGTGCCAGCAGCCGGAGCGGGGGGGCAGGAAATACGCAGTATTTT. Protein: CASSRSGGAGNTQYF.

This clone turned up a few times. The genes are TRBV15 and TRBJ2-1, with TRBD2 identical over 7 bases. This CDR3 comprises 14 residues. V was clipped by 3 bases and J by 15 bases; unmatched bases: 14. Looked up from germline, CDR1 is LNHNV and CDR2 is YYDKDF (reference sequence). This chain's CDR3 is CATSRGGDSEMRFF. CDR3 DNA sequence: TGTGCCACCAGCAGGGGGGGGGACTCAGAGATGCGGTTCTTC. Looking up the rest from reference TRBV15 and TRBJ2-1 gives the full variable domain: DAMVIQNPRYQVTQFGKPVTLSCSQTLNHNVMYWYQQKSSQAPKLLFHYYDKDFNNEADTPDNFQSRRPNTSFCFLDIRSPGLGDTAMYLCATSRGGDSEMRFFGPGTRLTVL.

The sample holds a few counts of this clone. V and J are TRBV4-2 and TRBJ2-5, with D unresolved. CDR1 is LGHNA, CDR2 YNFKEQ, per germline. Trimming removed 2 bases at V and 1 base at J, with 11 bases between. This CDR3 is built from 15 residues. CDR3 DNA: TGTGCCAGCAGCCAATTCCCCGGCGGCCAAGAGACCCAGTACTTC. Encoded protein: CASSQFPGGQETQYF.